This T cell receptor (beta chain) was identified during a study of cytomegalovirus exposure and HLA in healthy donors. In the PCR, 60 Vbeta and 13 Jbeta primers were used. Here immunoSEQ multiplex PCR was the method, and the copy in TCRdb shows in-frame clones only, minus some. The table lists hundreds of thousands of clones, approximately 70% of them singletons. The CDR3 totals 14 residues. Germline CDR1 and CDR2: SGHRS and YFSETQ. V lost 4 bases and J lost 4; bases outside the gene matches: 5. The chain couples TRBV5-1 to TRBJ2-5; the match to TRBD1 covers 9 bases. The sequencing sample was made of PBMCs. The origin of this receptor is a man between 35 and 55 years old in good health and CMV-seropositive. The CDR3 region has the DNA TGCGCCAGCAGCCAGGGACAGGGAGTAGAGACCCAGTACTTC. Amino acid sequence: CASSQGQGVETQYF.